A single T cell receptor (beta chain) is shown here with its context. CDR3 length equals 14 residues. Germline V gives CDR1 KGHDR, CDR2 SFDVKD. The V end lost 3 bases, the J end lost 3 bases, and 7 bases lay between the germline ends. This sample stems from a study of blood T cell repertoires in COVID-19. The method was immunoSEQ multiplex PCR; TCRdb's version includes in-frame clones alone and lacks a portion of them. The repertoire has some 200,000 clones, approximately 85% of them found once; the top ten carry about 9.4%. The chain couples TRBV24-1 to TRBJ1-4, with D tentatively TRBD1 (6 bases). The TCR sequence derives from a woman older than 75 with acute or convalescent COVID-19. What was sequenced was peripheral blood. CDR3 protein: CATSDQGPNEKLFF. In DNA form, the CDR3 reads TGTGCCACCAGTGATCAGGGGCCTAATGAAAAACTGTTTTTT.